This T cell receptor beta chain was identified in a study of T cell responses to AZD1222 COVID-19 vaccine. This CDR3 has 16 residues. The V end lost 7 bases, the J end lost 0 bases, and 18 bases lay between the germline ends. In germline, CDR1 is SEHNR, CDR2 FQNEAQ (reference sequence). The assay was immunoSEQ multiplex PCR, and TCRdb's table has in-frame clones only and misses some. The sample shows under 250,000 clones, roughly 91% of them seen only once. The source is an adult in good health. The sample consisted of peripheral blood, taken on day 0 of MenACWY control vaccination. V and J are TRBV7-9 and TRBJ1-1; perhaps TRBD1 as D (6 bases). CDR3 in amino acids: CASTAKGGVLNTEAFF. Written as DNA, the CDR3 is TGTGCCAGCACGGCGAAAGGGGGGGTCTTGAACACTGAAGCTTTCTTT.